This is a list of T cell receptor beta chains from one sample in a study of early T cells in non-severe SARS-CoV-2 infection. TCRdb reanalysed the 5' RACE reads using MiXCR and keeps one entry per CDR3 protein. The sample records about 100,000 distinct CDR3 sequences, 11% being singletons. What was sequenced was whole blood. The source of these receptors is an adult who was a healthcare worker with PCR-confirmed SARS-CoV-2 infection or an uninfected control (not recorded which). Each CDR3 is given with its conserved first and last residue. Fields, in order: CDR3 protein, CDR3 DNA, V gene, clone size, J gene, D gene. A D gene is named only where the DNA matches it firmly. Clone size is stated in some rows and not others, as once, few, many or a class when expanded.

CDR3aa: CASSPLAGEWNEQFF
CDR3nt: TGTGCCAGCAGCCCGCTAGCGGGAGAATGGAATGAGCAGTTCTTC
v_gene: TRBV3-1
abundance: .
j_gene: TRBJ2-1
d_gene: TRBD2

CDR3aa: CASSPEKLFF
CDR3nt: TGTGCCAGCAGTCCCGAAAAACTGTTTTTT
v_gene: TRBV12-3/TRBV12-4
abundance: few
j_gene: TRBJ1-4
d_gene: .

CDR3aa: CASSPLGDREEEQYF
CDR3nt: TGTGCCAGTAGTCCCCTGGGGGACAGGGAAGAAGAGCAGTACTTC
v_gene: TRBV19
abundance: .
j_gene: TRBJ2-7
d_gene: TRBD1

CDR3aa: CASSLNRGRNEQFF
CDR3nt: TGTGCCAGCAGTCTAAACAGAGGGCGGAATGAGCAGTTCTTC
v_gene: TRBV7-6
abundance: medium-sized
j_gene: TRBJ2-1
d_gene: .

CDR3aa: CASSGEYGTEAFF
CDR3nt: TGTGCCAGCAGTGGGGAATATGGGACTGAAGCTTTCTTT
v_gene: TRBV2
abundance: .
j_gene: TRBJ1-1
d_gene: .

CDR3aa: CASSFGGNRYGYTF
CDR3nt: TGTGCCAGCAGTTTTGGAGGGAACCGCTATGGCTACACCTTC
v_gene: TRBV28
abundance: many
j_gene: TRBJ1-2
d_gene: .

CDR3aa: CASSYPGKVYEQYF
CDR3nt: TGTGCCAGCAGTTACCCGGGAAAGGTGTACGAGCAGTACTTC
v_gene: TRBV28
abundance: .
j_gene: TRBJ2-7
d_gene: .

CDR3aa: CASSPAGTENNEQFF
CDR3nt: TGTGCCAGCAGCCCGGCCGGGACAGAAAACAATGAGCAGTTCTTC
v_gene: TRBV21-1
abundance: .
j_gene: TRBJ2-1
d_gene: .

CDR3aa: CASSYSGGGGGGYTF
CDR3nt: TGTGCCAGCAGTTACTCGGGGGGAGGAGGCGGTGGCTACACCTTC
v_gene: TRBV6-6
abundance: few
j_gene: TRBJ1-2
d_gene: .

CDR3aa: CASSVGGPRNEQFF
CDR3nt: TGTGCCAGTAGTGTTGGAGGGCCCCGGAATGAGCAGTTCTTC
v_gene: TRBV19
abundance: few
j_gene: TRBJ2-1
d_gene: .

CDR3aa: CSARDSGRGENSPLHF
CDR3nt: TGCAGTGCTAGAGATTCTGGCAGGGGGGAGAATTCACCCCTCCACTTT
v_gene: TRBV20-1
abundance: .
j_gene: TRBJ1-6
d_gene: TRBD1

CDR3aa: CASSQVFVTEAFF
CDR3nt: TGCGCCAGCAGCCAAGTGTTCGTCACTGAAGCTTTCTTT
v_gene: TRBV4-1
abundance: .
j_gene: TRBJ1-1
d_gene: .

CDR3aa: CASSPPSQPNTEAFF
CDR3nt: TGTGCCAGCTCACCACCGTCGCAGCCGAACACTGAAGCTTTCTTT
v_gene: TRBV18
abundance: many
j_gene: TRBJ1-1
d_gene: .

CDR3aa: CASSPRGQGGSYEQYF
CDR3nt: TGTGCCAGCTCACCACGAGGACAGGGGGGTTCCTACGAGCAGTACTTC
v_gene: TRBV18
abundance: .
j_gene: TRBJ2-7
d_gene: TRBD1

CDR3aa: CASSSRTGGFYQPQHF
CDR3nt: TGTGCCAGCAGTTCCCGGACAGGGGGTTTTTATCAGCCCCAGCATTTT
v_gene: TRBV28
abundance: few
j_gene: TRBJ1-5
d_gene: TRBD1

CDR3aa: CSALPTFDQPQHF
CDR3nt: TGCAGTGCCCTTCCGACGTTCGATCAGCCCCAGCATTTT
v_gene: TRBV20-1
abundance: many
j_gene: TRBJ1-5
d_gene: .

CDR3aa: CASSFERGRYEQYF
CDR3nt: TGTGCCAGCAGCTTCGAGCGGGGGCGATACGAGCAGTACTTC
v_gene: TRBV11-2
abundance: many
j_gene: TRBJ2-7
d_gene: TRBD2

CDR3aa: CSAWERELSDTQYF
CDR3nt: TGCAGTGCTTGGGAGCGGGAGCTATCAGATACGCAGTATTTT
v_gene: TRBV20-1
abundance: .
j_gene: TRBJ2-3
d_gene: TRBD2

CDR3aa: CASTVGQGTEAFF
CDR3nt: TGTGCCAGCACCGTAGGACAGGGGACCGAAGCTTTCTTT
v_gene: TRBV28
abundance: few
j_gene: TRBJ1-1
d_gene: TRBD1